This T cell receptor beta chain was sequenced during a study of a mutant IDH1 vaccine in newly diagnosed glioma. Study-level background: Treated patients, averaging around 40 years, were approximately 60% male and around 40% female. General study points: With respect to changes in top peripheral T cell clonotypes, pseudoprogression seemed unrelated.

This sample's time point: week 23, last vaccination. Each vaccine dose was 300 ug of mutant IDH1 20-mer peptide, with topical imiquimod. New astrocytomas of WHO grade 3 or 4 that were IDH1-mutant and ATRX-lost were found in the donors. As concerns this clone: Its target is not known.

TCRdb's table, derived via immunoSEQ multiplex PCR, lists solely in-frame clones and lacks some. The data hold around 40,000 clones, with under 80% observed a single time. The CDR3 contains 13 residues. The germline V gene has CDR1 PRHDT and CDR2 FYEKMQ (reference sequence). Between the trimmed V and J ends, which lost 6 bases and 1 base, there was a span of 9 bases. The material was PBMCs, obtained from a glioma patient whose treatment included an IDH1 peptide vaccine. This sequence joins TRBV13 and TRBJ2-5; D remains ambiguous. The receptor was derived from a woman in her 40s with glioma. Some clones in this sample may be carry-over from other donors' samples. The CDR3 sequence: CASSRAVQETQYF. DNA of the CDR3: TGTGCCAGCAGTAGGGCAGTCCAAGAGACCCAGTACTTC.